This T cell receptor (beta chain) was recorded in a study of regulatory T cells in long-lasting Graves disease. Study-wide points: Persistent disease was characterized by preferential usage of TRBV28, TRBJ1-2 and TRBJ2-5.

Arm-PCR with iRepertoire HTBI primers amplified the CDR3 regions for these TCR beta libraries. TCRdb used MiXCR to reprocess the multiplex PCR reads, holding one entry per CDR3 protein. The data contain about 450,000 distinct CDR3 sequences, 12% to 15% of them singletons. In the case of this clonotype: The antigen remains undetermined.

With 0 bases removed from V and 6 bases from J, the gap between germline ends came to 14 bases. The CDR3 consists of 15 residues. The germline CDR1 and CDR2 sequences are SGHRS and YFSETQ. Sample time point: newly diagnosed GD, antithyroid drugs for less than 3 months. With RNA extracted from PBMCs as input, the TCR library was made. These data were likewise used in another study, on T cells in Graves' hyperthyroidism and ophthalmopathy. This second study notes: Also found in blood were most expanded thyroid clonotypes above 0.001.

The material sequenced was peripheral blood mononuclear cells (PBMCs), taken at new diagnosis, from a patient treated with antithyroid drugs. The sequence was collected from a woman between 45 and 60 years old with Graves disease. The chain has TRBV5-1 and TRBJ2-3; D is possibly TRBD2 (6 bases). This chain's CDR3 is CASSLAAGPADTQYF. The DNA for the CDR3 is TGCGCCAGCAGCTTGGCTGCGGGGCCGGCGGATACGCAGTATTTT.